One T cell receptor beta chain is described in this entry. What it binds is unknown. These data belong to a study of beta chain features in type 1 diabetes. Sorting with CD45RO/CCR7/CD25/CD127/CD95/CD27 yielded naive, central memory, regulatory and stem-like memory CD4+ cells. Over 95% purity was reached by all sorted populations. Regarding the study as a whole: TCRB CDR3s were moderately but significantly shorter in Type 1 diabetes patients in all four CD4+ subsets.

There are 12 residues in the CDR3. Germline CDR1 is SGDLS and CDR2 is YYNGEE. V lost 5 bases and J 6 bases, leaving 9 bases between the germline ends. TCRB transcripts that were expressed got sequenced, as all of the isolated RNA had been reverse transcribed. The study sequenced naive, central memory and regulatory T cell samples to an average of about 3.8 million reads. The protocol was immunoSEQ multiplex PCR, while the TCRdb copy is restricted to in-frame clones and leaves out a portion. Seen here are around 430,000 clones, over 25% observed once, and the top ten hold around 0.065%. The TCR sequence derives from a man aged 18 to 29 in good health. The V gene is TRBV9, the J gene TRBJ2-4; D is perhaps TRBD2 (5 bases). Material for sequencing was naive CD4+ T cells from blood. The CDR3 sequence is CASSPAGNIQYF. In nucleotides, the CDR3 is TGTGCCAGCAGTCCGGCGGGAAACATTCAGTACTTC.